These 12 T cell receptor beta chains were all obtained from the same sample, sequenced in a study of monozygotic twins with inflammatory bowel disease. For each CDR3 protein, TCRdb gives one entry from its re-call of the 5' RACE reads, without DNA. This table holds a few hundred thousand distinct CDR3 sequences. The material sequenced was blood. These receptors were taken from a human donor with ulcerative colitis or Crohn's disease, or a healthy co-twin of an affected twin (not recorded which).

V is TRBV11-2 and J is TRBJ2-1; there is no DNA to check the TCRdb D call of TRBD1. Germline-derived CDR1 and CDR2 are SGHAT and FQNNGV. CDR3 length: 16 amino acids. The CDR3 loop reads CASSSPPGQGYNEQFF.

The chain carries TRBV20-1 and TRBJ2-3; TCRdb gives TRBD1 as the D gene, but with no DNA this cannot be confirmed. This CDR3 is 14 amino acids long. Germline V CDR1 and CDR2: DFQATT, SNEGSKA (reference sequence). This CDR3 reads CSGRGDTSTDTQYF.

V is TRBV5-1 and J is TRBJ2-1; the D call of TRBD2 rests on TCRdb alone, since no DNA is present to check it. Germline V gives CDR1 SGHRS, CDR2 YFSETQ. The CDR3 sequence is 15 residues long. CDR3 region: CASSLVASGGGEQFF.

The CDR3 spells CASSVGRGRTATDTQYF. The chain uses TRBV9 and TRBJ2-3; TCRdb gives TRBD1 as the D gene, but with no DNA this cannot be confirmed. The CDR3 totals 17 residues. Germline CDR1 is SGDLS and CDR2 is YYNGEE.

The rearrangement links TRBV6-2 or TRBV6-3 to TRBJ2-6. CDR3 length equals 16 residues. The germline gives CDR1 MNHEY, CDR2 SVGEGT. Here the CDR3 reads CASRYGRGSGANVLTF.

This sequence joins TRBV20-1 and TRBJ1-5. The CDR3 has 12 amino acids. Per the germline V gene, CDR1 is DFQATT and CDR2 is SNEGSKA (reference sequence). CDR3 protein: CSASGGSRPQHF.

The rearrangement joins TRBV7-8 to TRBJ2-5; TCRdb selects TRBD1, and the lack of DNA leaves this call unchecked. The CDR3 runs to 15 residues. Per germline, CDR1 SGHVS and CDR2 FQNEAQ. The CDR3 loop is CASSAQPGRQGTQYF.

The chain is built from TRBV19 and TRBJ2-2; TCRdb picks TRBD1, but there is no DNA to check that call. The CDR3 is 14 residues long. Germline values: CDR1 LNHDA, CDR2 SQIVND (reference sequence). Here the CDR3 reads CASIWGPNTGELFF.

The chain carries TRBV15 and TRBJ1-1; the D call from TCRdb, TRBD1, cannot be confirmed without DNA. This CDR3 has 16 amino acids. Germline V gene data show CDR1 as LNHNV and CDR2 as YYDKDF (reference sequence). This chain's CDR3 is CATSRGRGQGRTEAFF.

The V call is TRBV19, the J call TRBJ1-6; TCRdb picks TRBD1, but there is no DNA to check that call. Germline loops: CDR1 LNHDA, CDR2 SQIVND (reference sequence). The CDR3 spans 14 residues. CDR3 protein: CACREQGDNSPLHF. Filled out from reference TRBV19 and TRBJ1-6, the complete variable domain reads DGGITQSPKYLFRKEGQNVTLSCEQNLNHDAMYWYRQDPGQGLRLIYYSQIVNDFQKGDIAEGYSVSREKKESFPLTVTSAQKNPTAFYLCACREQGDNSPLHFGNGTRLTVT.

The chain combines TRBV12-3 or TRBV12-4 with TRBJ2-2; TCRdb reports TRBD1, a call that lacks DNA to check it against. The CDR3 totals 17 residues. The CDR3 reads CASSSHRDRGLGGELFF.

This chain connects TRBV27 to TRBJ2-7; with no DNA, the TCRdb D assignment of TRBD1 cannot be verified. This CDR3 has 13 residues. Germline V lookup: CDR1 MNHEY, CDR2 SMNVEV (reference sequence). CDR3 loop: CASRTPLSYEQYF.